This T cell receptor beta chain emerged from a study of beta chain features in type 1 diabetes (dated by TCRdb to the late 2010s). Broadly, across the study: Mean age, gender distribution, total cell number and subset yield did not differ between patients and healthy donors. Across all samples, roughly 110,000,000 sorted cells were examined, and cell number per subset correlated strongly with RNA yield. In the study, TCRB repertoires of sorted circulating CD4+ T cell subsets from recently diagnosed type 1 diabetes patients were compared with those of matched healthy donors. Naive and central memory subsets were obtained from all 30 or so donors, but regulatory and stem cell-like memory subsets were isolated from only 8 patients and 8 healthy donors. The full study reports these points: The naive, central memory and regulatory TCRB repertoires appeared to resemble one another more closely among patients than among healthy donors. At VDJ recombination sites, patients with type 1 diabetes made fewer insertions and deleted more nucleotides, a pattern implying thymic rearrangement abnormalities. A moderate but significant shortening of TCRB CDR3 length was observed in type 1 diabetes patients in all four CD4+ subsets. Because cDNA was sequenced instead of genomic DNA, activated cells with high expression could be over-represented, although the groups did not differ in activation or CD3 levels. Because the HLA sub-analyses included only small numbers of individuals, any influence of HLA type on TCRB rearrangement was left unresolved. Shorter templates might be favored by PCR, yet because patient and control samples were amplified and corrected together, any such skew would affect both groups equally.

The CDR3 starts with the cysteine, ends with the phenylalanine, and has 15 residues. The DNA shown is the 45-base CDR3, in frame from base 1. V is reduced by 5 bases and J by 6 bases, leaving a spacing of 18 bases between them. Reading the germline V gene (reference sequence) gives CDR1 SGHAT and CDR2 FQDESV. This clone has more than one count but fewer than ten. The antigen it binds to is not known. One base away there is no much larger clone; base qualities are not given. A single peripheral blood draw of around 0.11 L on average was collected from each donor into heparinised tubes. Naive, central memory, regulatory and stem cell-like memory CD4+ T cells were sorted on a BD FACSAria II using a panel including CD45RO, CCR7, CD25, CD127, CD95 and CD27. Purity was above 95% for every sorted population. PBMCs were isolated right away by Lymphoprep density gradient centrifugation and were stained directly, without culture. To minimize batch effects, samples were stained and sorted in pairs, one healthy donor with one patient per experiment.

The entire isolated RNA was reverse transcribed using the High Capacity cDNA Reverse Transcription Kit, and thus expressed TCRB transcripts were sequenced. Naive, central memory and regulatory T cell samples underwent deep immunoSEQ sequencing, averaging approximately 3.3 million total reads per sample. Sorted cells were lysed in RLT buffer, and RNA was extracted using DNase-treated RNeasy Micro or Mini kits according to cell number. To prevent cross-contamination, each cell subset was processed individually, whereas patient and healthy donor samples were processed jointly. The immunoSEQ multiplex PCR was used to amplify TCRB sequences from cDNA, generating 87-bp fragments that spanned the CDR3 region. The amplicons were sequenced using the Illumina HiSeq platform. The original methods were these. Synthetic template baselines were used to correct PCR bias computationally, reads within Hamming distance 2 were collapsed together, and singletons that could not be merged were discarded. By aligning reads against IMGT, V, D and J genes, CDR3 length, and insertions or deletions at six rearrangement sites were assigned. Within each subset, clonotype counts were normalized to sorted cell number, after which true diversity and Gini coefficients were computed with the tcR R package. The overlap coefficient, calculated on TCRB nucleotide sequences, was used to measure repertoire sharing. Imported from immuneACCESS, the table was reduced by TCRdb to in-frame sequences with V and J called. These copies leave out some clones; in studies compared against another copy, an unresolved V gene accounts for under half, and the cause of the remainder is not known. The V and J calls and the clone size are those of that table, but D and trimming were determined from the DNA. This sample gives about 130,000 clones in total; just over 9% of them show up just once. In total, the top ten clones hold 0.68% of the sample.

Recombination joined TRBV11-1 with TRBJ2-3, and possibly TRBD1, on 7 matching bases. The sequence was obtained from a man in his late teens or twenties in good health. Specimen: central memory CD4+ T cells from blood. The DNA sequence is TGTGCCAGCAGCCCTAGGAGGGGGCGCGGTGATACGCAGTATTTT. Translated, it reads CASSPRRGRGDTQYF.